The entry below describes one T cell receptor (beta chain). The antigen remains undetermined. cDNA libraries for TCR beta contained unique molecular identifiers. The T cell input of about 0.9 to 10 million gave around 540,000 cDNA molecules. TCRdb fed the PCR reads into MiXCR, producing one record per CDR3 protein. The sample holds 600,000 to 750,000 distinct CDR3 sequences, more than 50% seen once. The data originate from a study of post-analysis software for immune sequencing data. Looking at the study overall: Relapsing-remitting, secondary progressive and progressive-relapsing forms made up the multiple sclerosis disease courses. Study-wide results and limits: Those samples that were prepared in the same batch co-clustered strongly by F measure. Patients had higher frequencies than controls of about five TRBV segments, including TRBV5-6, TRBV5-1 and TRBV20-1. Significantly decreased normalized Chao1 diversity was recorded for multiple sclerosis patients relative to controls.

From germline, CDR1 is SGHTA and CDR2 FQGTGA. Deletions cut 6 bases from V and 3 bases from J, with 10 bases between. This CDR3 is built from 13 residues. Specimen: blood. This rearrangement joins TRBV7-3 to TRBJ2-3; D is undetermined. This TCR was recovered from a girl aged 2 to 9 with multiple sclerosis. The CDR3 sequence is CASSRDWTDTQYF. CDR3 in DNA: TGTGCCAGCAGTCGAGACTGGACAGATACGCAGTATTTT.